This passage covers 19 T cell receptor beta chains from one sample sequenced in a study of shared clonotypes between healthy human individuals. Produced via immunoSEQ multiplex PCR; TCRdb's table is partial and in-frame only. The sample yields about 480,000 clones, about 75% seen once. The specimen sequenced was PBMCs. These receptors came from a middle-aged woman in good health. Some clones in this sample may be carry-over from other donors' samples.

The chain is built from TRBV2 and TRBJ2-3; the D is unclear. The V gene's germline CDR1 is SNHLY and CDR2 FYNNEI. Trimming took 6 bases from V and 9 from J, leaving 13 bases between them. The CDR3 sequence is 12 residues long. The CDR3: CASSALYETQYF. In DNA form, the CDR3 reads TGTGCCAGCAGCGCCCTCTATGAGACGCAGTATTTT.

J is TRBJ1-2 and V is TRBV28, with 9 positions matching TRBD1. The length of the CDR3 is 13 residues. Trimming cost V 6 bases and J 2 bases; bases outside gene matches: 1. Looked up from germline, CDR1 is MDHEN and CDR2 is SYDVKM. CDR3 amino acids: CASRTGGNYGYTF. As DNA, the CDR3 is TGTGCCAGCAGGACAGGGGGAAACTATGGCTACACCTTC.

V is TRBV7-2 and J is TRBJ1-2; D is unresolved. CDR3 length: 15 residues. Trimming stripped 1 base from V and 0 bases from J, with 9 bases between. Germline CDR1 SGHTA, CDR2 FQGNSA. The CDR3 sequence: CASSLGRLANYGYTF. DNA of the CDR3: TGTGCCAGCAGCTTAGGGAGGTTAGCTAACTATGGCTACACCTTC.

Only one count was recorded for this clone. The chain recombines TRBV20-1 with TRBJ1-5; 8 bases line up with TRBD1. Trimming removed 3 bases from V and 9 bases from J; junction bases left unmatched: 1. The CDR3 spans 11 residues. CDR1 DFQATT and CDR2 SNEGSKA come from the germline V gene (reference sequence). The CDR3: CSARGTGPQHF. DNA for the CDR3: TGCAGTGCTAGGGGGACAGGGCCCCAGCATTTT.

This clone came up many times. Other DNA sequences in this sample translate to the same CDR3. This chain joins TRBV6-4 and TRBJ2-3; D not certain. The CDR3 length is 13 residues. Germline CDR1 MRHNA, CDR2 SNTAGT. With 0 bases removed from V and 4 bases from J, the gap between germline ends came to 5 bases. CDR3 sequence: CASSDSESDTQYF. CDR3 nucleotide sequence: TGTGCCAGCAGTGACTCTGAATCAGATACGCAGTATTTT.

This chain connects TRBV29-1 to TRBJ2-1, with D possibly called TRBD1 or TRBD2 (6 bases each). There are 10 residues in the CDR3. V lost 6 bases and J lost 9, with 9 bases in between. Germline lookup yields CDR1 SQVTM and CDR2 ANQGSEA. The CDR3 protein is CSVRGLEQFF. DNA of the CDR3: TGCAGCGTCAGGGGACTTGAGCAGTTCTTC.

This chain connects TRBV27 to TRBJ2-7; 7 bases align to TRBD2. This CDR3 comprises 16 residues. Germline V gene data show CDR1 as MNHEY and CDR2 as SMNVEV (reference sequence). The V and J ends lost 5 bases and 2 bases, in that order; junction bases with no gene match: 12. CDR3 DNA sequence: TGTGCCAGCAGTGGTCTGGAGGGAGGGTTGGCCTACGAGCAGTACTTC. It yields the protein CASSGLEGGLAYEQYF.

The CDR3 protein is CATSRLGRANTEAFF. CDR3 nucleotides: TGTGCCACCAGCAGATTGGGCAGGGCGAACACTGAAGCTTTCTTT. V usage is TRBV15 and J usage is TRBJ1-1; D is possibly TRBD1 (5 bases). This CDR3 region has 15 residues. CDR1 is LNHNV and CDR2 is YYDKDF in the germline V gene (reference sequence). Trimming took off 2 bases at V and 1 base at J, with 11 bases between the two ends.

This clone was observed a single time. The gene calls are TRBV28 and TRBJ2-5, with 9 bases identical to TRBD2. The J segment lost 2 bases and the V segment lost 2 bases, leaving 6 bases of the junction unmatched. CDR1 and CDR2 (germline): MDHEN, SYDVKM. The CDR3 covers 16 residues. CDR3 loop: CASSLPGLAEQETQYF. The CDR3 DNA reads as TGTGCCAGCAGTTTACCGGGACTAGCAGAGCAAGAGACCCAGTACTTC. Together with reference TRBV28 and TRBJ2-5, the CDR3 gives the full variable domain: DVKVTQSSRYLVKRTGEKVFLECVQDMDHENMFWYRQDPGLGLRLIYFSYDVKMKEKGDIPEGYSVSREKKERFSLILESASTNQTSMYLCASSLPGLAEQETQYFGPGTRLLVL.

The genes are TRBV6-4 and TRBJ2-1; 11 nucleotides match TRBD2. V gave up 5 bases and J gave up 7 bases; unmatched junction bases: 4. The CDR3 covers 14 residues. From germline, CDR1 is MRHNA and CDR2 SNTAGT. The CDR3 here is CASSLAGGGNEQFF. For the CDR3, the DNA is TGTGCCAGCAGTCTAGCGGGAGGTGGGAATGAGCAGTTCTTC.

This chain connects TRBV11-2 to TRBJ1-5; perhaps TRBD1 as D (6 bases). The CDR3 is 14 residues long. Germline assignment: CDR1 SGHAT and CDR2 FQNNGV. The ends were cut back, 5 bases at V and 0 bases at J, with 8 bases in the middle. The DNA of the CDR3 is TGTGCCAGCAGCCTCAGGGGTAGCAATCAGCCCCAGCATTTT. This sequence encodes CASSLRGSNQPQHF.

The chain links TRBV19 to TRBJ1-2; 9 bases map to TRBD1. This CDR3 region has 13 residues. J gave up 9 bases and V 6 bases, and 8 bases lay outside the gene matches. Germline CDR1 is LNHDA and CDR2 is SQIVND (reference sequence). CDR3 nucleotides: TGTGCCAGTAGGGGACAGGGTCGTTGGAGCTACACCTTC. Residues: CASRGQGRWSYTF.

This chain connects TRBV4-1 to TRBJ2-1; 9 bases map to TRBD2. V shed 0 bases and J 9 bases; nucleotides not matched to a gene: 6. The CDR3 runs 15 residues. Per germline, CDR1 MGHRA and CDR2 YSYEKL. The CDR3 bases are TGCGCCAGCAGCCAAGACGGCGGGAGGGCGGCTGAGCAGTTCTTC. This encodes CASSQDGGRAAEQFF.

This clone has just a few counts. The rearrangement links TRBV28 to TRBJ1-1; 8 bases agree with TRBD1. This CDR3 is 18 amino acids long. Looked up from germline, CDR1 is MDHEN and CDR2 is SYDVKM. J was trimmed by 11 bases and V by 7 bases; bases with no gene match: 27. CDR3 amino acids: CASTKSPWLQGDSGSAFF. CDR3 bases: TGTGCCAGCACCAAATCCCCGTGGTTACAGGGGGATTCTGGAAGCGCTTTCTTT. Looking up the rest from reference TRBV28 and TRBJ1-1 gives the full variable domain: DVKVTQSSRYLVKRTGEKVFLECVQDMDHENMFWYRQDPGLGLRLIYFSYDVKMKEKGDIPEGYSVSREKKERFSLILESASTNQTSMYLCASTKSPWLQGDSGSAFFGQGTRLTVV.

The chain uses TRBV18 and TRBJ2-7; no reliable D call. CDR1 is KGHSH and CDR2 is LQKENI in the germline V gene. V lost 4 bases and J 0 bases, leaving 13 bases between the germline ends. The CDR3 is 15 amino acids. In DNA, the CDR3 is TGTGCCAGCTCACTCTCAGGCGGTAGCTCCTACGAGCAGTACTTC. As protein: CASSLSGGSSYEQYF.

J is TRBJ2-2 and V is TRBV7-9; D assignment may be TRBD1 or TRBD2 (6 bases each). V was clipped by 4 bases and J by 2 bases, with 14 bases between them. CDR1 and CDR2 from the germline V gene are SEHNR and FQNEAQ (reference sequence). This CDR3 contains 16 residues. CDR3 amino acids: CASSSGAGTNTGELFF. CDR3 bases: TGTGCCAGCAGCTCGGGGGCAGGGACAAACACCGGGGAGCTGTTTTTT.

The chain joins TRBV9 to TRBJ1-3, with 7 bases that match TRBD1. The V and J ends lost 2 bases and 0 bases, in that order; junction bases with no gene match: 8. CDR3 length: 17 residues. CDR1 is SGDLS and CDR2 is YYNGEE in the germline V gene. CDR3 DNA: TGTGCCAGCAGCGTCAGAGGGGGCTATTACTCTGGAAACACCATATATTTT. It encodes CASSVRGGYYSGNTIYF.

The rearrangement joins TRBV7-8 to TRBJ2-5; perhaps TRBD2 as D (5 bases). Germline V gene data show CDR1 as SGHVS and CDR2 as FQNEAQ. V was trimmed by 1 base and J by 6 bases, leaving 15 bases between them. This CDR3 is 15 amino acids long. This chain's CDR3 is CASSLGWASLKTQYF. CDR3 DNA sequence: TGTGCCAGCAGCTTAGGGTGGGCTAGCCTGAAGACCCAGTACTTC.

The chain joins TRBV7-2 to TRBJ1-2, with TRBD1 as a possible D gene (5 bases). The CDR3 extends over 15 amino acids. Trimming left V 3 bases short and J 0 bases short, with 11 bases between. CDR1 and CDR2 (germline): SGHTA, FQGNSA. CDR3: CASSFRVGANYGYTF. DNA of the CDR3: TGTGCCAGCAGCTTTCGGGTAGGGGCTAACTATGGCTACACCTTC.